This T cell receptor beta chain derives from a study of cytomegalovirus exposure and HLA in healthy donors. The V end lost 2 bases, the J end lost 5 bases, and 15 bases lay between the germline ends. The length of the CDR3 is 15 residues. Germline V gives CDR1 MGHRA, CDR2 YSYEKL. In the PCR, 60 Vbeta and 13 Jbeta primers were used. Profiling relied on immunoSEQ multiplex PCR, and the TCRdb table lists in-frame clones only, not all of them. The sample lists 150,000 to 200,000 clones, roughly four fifths occurring once. The J gene is TRBJ1-2, the V gene TRBV4-1; tentatively, D is TRBD1 (5 bases). The receptor comes from a young woman in good health and CMV-seronegative. Specimen: PBMCs. The CDR3 reads CASSQTGTFLYGYTF. The CDR3 DNA follows: TGCGCCAGCAGCCAAACCGGGACTTTCCTTTATGGCTACACCTTC.